These 18 T cell receptor beta chains share one sample of origin, sequenced in a study of CD8+CD57+ T cells in acquired aplastic anemia. TCR beta VDJ combinations and CDR3 sequences were profiled from genomic DNA. A single record per CDR3 protein comes from TCRdb applying MiXCR to the reads. The profile covers approximately 180,000 distinct CDR3 sequences, with more than 60% appearing a single time and about 42% taken by the ten largest. It was patients with CD8+CD57+ cell expansion by flow cytometry who were chosen for sequencing. What was sequenced was sorted CD4+, CD8+, or CD8+CD57+ T cells (not recorded which) from PBMCs. The receptors originated from a human donor with aplastic anemia.

This rearrangement joins TRBV9 to TRBJ2-3; TRBD2 matches at 8 bases. V was pared by 1 base and J by 0 bases, with 10 bases of the junction left unmatched. CDR3 size: 18 residues. CDR1 and CDR2 (germline): SGDLS, YYNGEE. In DNA form, the CDR3 reads TGTGCCAGCAGCGTAATCGGTTCGGGGGGGACTAGCACAGATACGCAGTATTTT. This translates into CASSVIGSGGTSTDTQYF. The whole variable domain, remainder taken from reference TRBV9 and TRBJ2-3, is DSGVTQTPKHLITATGQRVTLRCSPRSGDLSVYWYQQSLDQGLQFLIQYYNGEERAKGNILERFSAQQFPDLHSELNLSSLELGDSALYFCASSVIGSGGTSTDTQYFGPGTRLTVL.

As concerns this clonotype: This is likely a read error, given that the CDR3 carries no conserved phenylalanine or tryptophan at its end. The chain couples TRBV29-1 to TRBJ2-7; perhaps TRBD2 as D (7 bases). CDR1 is SQVTM, CDR2 ANQGSEA, per germline. The V end lost 6 bases, the J end lost 2 bases, and 14 bases lay between the germline ends. CDR3 length equals 13 residues. CDR3 amino acids: CSVAGGQTYEQYL. In DNA, the CDR3 is TGCAGCGTCGCCGGGGGGCAAACCTACGAGCAGTACCTC.

The rearrangement joins TRBV19 to TRBJ1-6; a weak D match, TRBD1 (5 bases). Germline V gene data show CDR1 as LNHDA and CDR2 as SQIVND (reference sequence). Trimming took 5 bases from V and 10 from J, leaving 18 bases between them. The CDR3 is 15 residues long. The chain's CDR3 is CASSFLHGGNSPLHF. The CDR3 region has the DNA TGTGCCAGTAGTTTCCTACACGGGGGGAACTCACCCCTCCACTTT.

The chain is built from TRBV15 and TRBJ2-3; 10 bases agree with TRBD1. Looked up from germline, CDR1 is LNHNV and CDR2 is YYDKDF (reference sequence). V shed 2 bases, J shed 8 bases, and the junction held 7 bases outside the gene matches. The CDR3 runs 15 residues. The DNA of the CDR3 is TGTGCCACCAGCAGACGACAGGGGGCACAGGGTACGCAGTATTTT. Translating gives CATSRRQGAQGTQYF.

The chain couples TRBV7-4 to TRBJ2-3; TRBD1 or TRBD2 may be the D gene (6 bases each). V was shortened by 5 bases and J by 2 bases, with 17 bases between the two germline ends. Germline values: CDR1 SGHVT, CDR2 SQSDAQ. This CDR3 region has 16 residues. CDR3 DNA: TGTGCCAGCAGCCATGGGGGGCTGAACACCACAGATACGCAGTATTTT. Translation: CASSHGGLNTTDTQYF.

The rearrangement uses TRBV19 and TRBJ1-5; D gene unclear. V was shortened by 0 bases and J by 9 bases, with 12 bases between the two germline ends. This CDR3 comprises 14 residues. Germline V CDR1 and CDR2: LNHDA, SQIVND (reference sequence). CDR3 nucleotides: TGTGCCAGTAGTATAGAGGGTCCCCGTCGGCCCCAGCATTTT. It is translated as CASSIEGPRRPQHF.

Many counts were recorded for this clonotype. This rearrangement joins TRBV20-1 to TRBJ1-2; TRBD1 is a possible D gene (5 bases). Germline CDR1 reads DFQATT; CDR2 reads SNEGSKA (reference sequence). V was clipped by 0 bases and J by 5 bases, with 16 bases between them. The CDR3 is 15 amino acids. CDR3 in DNA: TGCAGTGCTAGAGATTTGGGGGGTCGAACTTATGGCTACACCTTC. It translates to CSARDLGGRTYGYTF.

The J gene is TRBJ2-2, the V gene TRBV2; D gene unclear. Germline V gene sequence: CDR1 SNHLY, CDR2 FYNNEI. Trimming shortened V by 4 bases and J by 6 bases, and 9 bases separated the two germline ends. The CDR3 spans 13 residues. CDR3 coding DNA: TGTGCCAGCAGTGCAGGCGGTCCCGGGGAGCTGTTTTTT. Translating gives CASSAGGPGELFF.

This clonotype was picked up one time. This chain connects TRBV24-1 to TRBJ2-3; D gene uncertain. In germline, CDR1 is KGHDR, CDR2 SFDVKD. The CDR3 totals 11 residues. With 6 bases removed from V and 6 bases from J, the gap between germline ends came to 6 bases. The CDR3 reads CATSQGDTQYF. The DNA for the CDR3 is TGTGCCACCAGTCAAGGGGATACGCAGTATTTT.

The genes are TRBV14 and TRBJ1-4; no definite D call. The CDR3 runs 16 residues. Trimming cost V 6 bases and J 2 bases, with 16 bases left between them. Per the germline V gene, CDR1 is SGHDN and CDR2 is FVKESK. For the CDR3, the DNA is TGTGCCAGCAGTCTCAGACGAGGAGCTACTAATGAAAAACTGTTTTTT. Amino acids: CASSLRRGATNEKLFF.

This sequence joins TRBV19 and TRBJ1-6; 9 bases map to TRBD1. This CDR3 has 15 amino acids. Germline CDR1 and CDR2: LNHDA and SQIVND (reference sequence). V dropped 3 bases and J dropped 9; count of bases not matched to a gene: 6. CDR3 region: CASSMGGQGGSPLHF. The DNA of the CDR3 is TGTGCCAGTAGTATGGGGGGACAGGGTGGTTCACCCCTCCACTTT.

The chain combines TRBV24-1 with TRBJ1-5; 8 bases align to TRBD1. Germline V CDR1 and CDR2: KGHDR, SFDVKD. The CDR3 contains 15 residues. V lost 1 base to trimming and J lost 6 bases; unmatched junction nucleotides: 4. CDR3 nucleotide sequence: TGTGCCACCAGTGATTTAAAGGGGACAGGTCAGCCCCAGCATTTT. This sequence encodes CATSDLKGTGQPQHF.

This chain joins TRBV20-1 and TRBJ1-4; no clear D gene. Looked up from germline, CDR1 is DFQATT and CDR2 is SNEGSKA (reference sequence). This CDR3 is 15 amino acids long. Trimming pared 3 bases from V and 5 bases from J, leaving 16 bases between. CDR3 region: CSASAPQTLNEKLFF. The DNA for the CDR3 is TGCAGTGCTAGCGCCCCCCAAACGTTAAATGAAAAACTGTTTTTT.

The chain carries TRBV6-4 and TRBJ2-3; no firm D call. Germline V gene data show CDR1 as MRHNA and CDR2 as SNTAGT. With 5 bases removed from V and 4 bases from J, the gap between germline ends came to 13 bases. The CDR3 sequence is 14 residues long. The CDR3 region has the DNA TGTGCCAGCAGTTCCGGGCAGTCCGCAGATACGCAGTATTTT. Amino acid sequence: CASSSGQSADTQYF.

This clonotype was found a few times. The V gene is TRBV9, the J gene TRBJ1-2; 7 nucleotides align to TRBD1. Looked up from germline, CDR1 is SGDLS and CDR2 is YYNGEE. The CDR3 loop spans 12 amino acids. V shed 4 bases and J 5 bases; nucleotides not matched to a gene: 2. The CDR3 reads CASSLRGYGYTF. Written as DNA, the CDR3 is TGTGCCAGCAGCCTCAGGGGGTATGGCTACACCTTC.

The chain recombines TRBV9 with TRBJ1-1; possibly TRBD1 for D (5 bases). The V end lost 0 bases, the J end lost 4 bases, and 10 bases lay between the germline ends. The CDR3 sequence is 14 residues long. Germline CDR1 reads SGDLS; CDR2 reads YYNGEE. In nucleotides, the CDR3 is TGTGCCAGCAGCGTAGGGGGGGTGGCCACTGAAGCTTTCTTT. Protein: CASSVGGVATEAFF. Using reference TRBV9 and TRBJ1-1 for the parts outside the CDR3, the full variable domain is DSGVTQTPKHLITATGQRVTLRCSPRSGDLSVYWYQQSLDQGLQFLIQYYNGEERAKGNILERFSAQQFPDLHSELNLSSLELGDSALYFCASSVGGVATEAFFGQGTRLTVV.

This clonotype was seen just once. CDR3 in DNA: TGTGCCAGTAGGAACCCAGGTACTGACGGGGAACCTGAAGCTTTCTTT. Residues: CASRNPGTDGEPEAFF. The V and J genes are TRBV19 and TRBJ1-1; D uncertain. This CDR3 is built from 16 residues. V dropped 6 bases and J dropped 6 bases, with 23 bases sitting between them. Germline V gene lookup returns CDR1 LNHDA and CDR2 SQIVND (reference sequence).

The chain employs TRBV7-9 and TRBJ2-7; D may match TRBD1 or TRBD2 (5 bases each). V lost 2 bases to trimming and J lost 2 bases, with 19 bases between them. CDR1 is SEHNR and CDR2 is FQNEAQ in the germline V gene (reference sequence). The CDR3 runs 17 residues. The CDR3 nucleotides are TGTGCCAGCAGCTTAATGGGACCGACAAGGGACGCCTACGAGCAGTACTTC. It codes for CASSLMGPTRDAYEQYF. Filled out from reference TRBV7-9 and TRBJ2-7, the complete variable domain reads DTGVSQNPRHKITKRGQNVTFRCDPISEHNRLYWYRQTLGQGPEFLTYFQNEAQLEKSRLLSDRFSAERPKGSFSTLEIQRTEQGDSAMYLCASSLMGPTRDAYEQYFGPGTRLTVT.